A single sample is the source of the 19 T cell receptor beta chains below, sequenced in a study of T cells in Graves' hyperthyroidism and ophthalmopathy. From RNA transcripts, TCR beta CDR3 regions were amplified. TCR CDR3 underwent first-round RT-PCR with the HTBI primer set. A single record per CDR3 protein comes from TCRdb applying MiXCR to the multiplex PCR reads. The table shows 650,000 to 700,000 distinct CDR3 sequences, with around 16% occurring only once. The sequencing input was blood. All receptors derive from a man aged 45-65 years with Graves' hyperthyroidism.

This clonotype appeared many times. CDR3 region: CASSSLTSGSGYEQYF. The CDR3 coding sequence is TGTGCCAGCAGTTCCTTGACTAGCGGGAGCGGTTACGAGCAGTACTTC. V is TRBV27 and J is TRBJ2-7; TRBD2 matches 12 bases. The CDR3 is 16 residues long. The V gene's germline CDR1 is MNHEY and CDR2 SMNVEV (reference sequence). With V trimmed by 4 bases and J by 4 bases, 8 bases remained unmatched.

This chain links TRBV6-4 with TRBJ1-1, with a possible D match to TRBD1 (5 bases). Trimming shortened V by 7 bases and J by 4 bases, and 19 bases separated the two germline ends. The germline V gene encodes CDR1 MRHNA and CDR2 SNTAGT. The CDR3 loop spans 15 amino acids. CDR3 DNA: TGTGCCAGCATCCTCGGGCTAGCAGGGCCCACTGAAGCTTTCTTT. This codes for CASILGLAGPTEAFF.

In its sample, this clonotype was seen a few times. The CDR3: CASSNRGSGEKLFF. CDR3 nucleotides: TGTGCCAGCAGTAACCGGGGATCGGGCGAAAAACTGTTTTTT. The chain carries TRBV28 and TRBJ1-4; no definite D call. The CDR3 has 14 amino acids. The V end lost 5 bases, the J end lost 8 bases, and 15 bases lay between the germline ends. Germline V lookup: CDR1 MDHEN, CDR2 SYDVKM. The whole variable domain, remainder taken from reference TRBV28 and TRBJ1-4, is DVKVTQSSRYLVKRTGEKVFLECVQDMDHENMFWYRQDPGLGLRLIYFSYDVKMKEKGDIPEGYSVSREKKERFSLILESASTNQTSMYLCASSNRGSGEKLFFGSGTQLSVL.

This chain links TRBV11-2 with TRBJ1-6; D not certain. The CDR3 loop spans 17 amino acids. V shed 1 base and J shed 4 bases, with 14 bases lying between them. Germline CDR1 SGHAT, CDR2 FQNNGV. The CDR3 loop reads CASSLGVGRSYNSPLHF. The CDR3 DNA reads TGTGCCAGCAGCTTAGGGGTCGGGAGAAGTTATAATTCACCCCTCCACTTT.

This clonotype was detected a few times. This rearrangement joins TRBV6-1 to TRBJ2-1, with TRBD1 identical over 9 bases. V dropped 6 bases and J dropped 6; count of bases not matched to a gene: 9. The length of the CDR3 is 15 residues. Looked up from germline, CDR1 is MNHNS and CDR2 is SASEGT. DNA for the CDR3: TGTGCCAGCAGGGCGACAGGGGGAATACGCAATGAGCAGTTCTTC. It yields the protein CASRATGGIRNEQFF.

This clonotype came up a few times. The chain uses TRBV7-9 and TRBJ1-1, with D unclear. CDR1 is SEHNR and CDR2 is FQNEAQ in the germline V gene (reference sequence). CDR3 length: 15 residues. Trimming cost V 1 base and J 5 bases, with 14 bases left between them. The DNA for the CDR3 is TGTGCCAGCAGCTTAGTTCCGGTTGGGATGACTGAAGCTTTCTTT. Encoded protein: CASSLVPVGMTEAFF.

The chain uses TRBV5-5 and TRBJ2-3; no firm D call. The V gene lost 2 bases and the J gene lost 1 base, with 8 bases spanning the gap. There are 14 residues in the CDR3. Germline CDR1 is SGHKS and CDR2 is YYEKEE (reference sequence). The DNA of the CDR3 is TGTGCCAGCAGCTTCGATTGGCGCACAGATACGCAGTATTTT. Protein sequence: CASSFDWRTDTQYF. Complete variable domain (other parts from reference TRBV5-5 and TRBJ2-3): DAGVTQSPTHLIKTRGQQVTLRCSPISGHKSVSWYQQVLGQGPQFIFQYYEKEERGRGNFPDRFSARQFPNYSSELNVNALLLGDSALYLCASSFDWRTDTQYFGPGTRLTVL.

The rearrangement joins TRBV27 to TRBJ2-3; maybe TRBD2 (5 bases). The CDR3 has 16 residues. Trimming removed 6 bases at V and 4 bases at J, with 20 bases between. Germline-derived CDR1 and CDR2 are MNHEY and SMNVEV (reference sequence). The CDR3 here is CASSSVASSYADTQYF. The CDR3 nucleotides are TGTGCCAGCAGCAGCGTGGCTAGCTCCTACGCAGATACGCAGTATTTT.

The rearrangement uses TRBV9 and TRBJ2-4; TRBD1 matches 8 bases. This CDR3 has 17 amino acids. Germline assignment: CDR1 SGDLS and CDR2 YYNGEE. Trimming took 3 bases from V and 12 from J; bases not matched to a gene: 20. The CDR3 region is CASSAPRQGHPGLSQYF. CDR3 DNA sequence: TGTGCCAGCAGCGCCCCTCGACAGGGGCACCCAGGGTTGAGTCAGTACTTC.

In its sample, this clonotype was seen a few times. The rearrangement joins TRBV27 to TRBJ1-6, with 8 bases aligning to TRBD1. The CDR3 is 15 residues long. Germline values: CDR1 MNHEY, CDR2 SMNVEV (reference sequence). Trimming cost V 6 bases and J 5 bases; bases outside gene matches: 6. For the CDR3, the DNA is TGTGCCAGCAGGAGGACAGGGCCACATAATTCACCCCTCCACTTT. Translating gives CASRRTGPHNSPLHF.

This chain links TRBV6-2 or TRBV6-3 with TRBJ1-1, with D possibly being TRBD1 (5 bases). CDR1 is MNHEY and CDR2 is SVGEGT in the germline V gene. The CDR3 consists of 15 residues. V dropped 7 bases and J dropped 0 bases, with 15 bases sitting between them. CDR3 amino acids: CASNRRDRLNTEAFF. Here the CDR3 DNA reads TGTGCCAGCAACAGGAGGGACCGGTTGAACACTGAAGCTTTCTTT.

About this clonotype itself: This clone may be a read error of a much larger clone one base away. The chain carries TRBV2 and TRBJ2-1, with D maybe TRBD1 (6 bases). CDR1 is SNHLY, CDR2 FYNNEI, per germline. This CDR3 is 11 amino acids long. V was pared by 2 bases and J by 12 bases, with 8 bases between. The CDR3 DNA reads as TGTGCCAGCAGTGAACAGGGGAGGCAGTTCTTC. As protein: CASSEQGRQFF. The complete variable domain, with remaining parts taken from reference TRBV2 and TRBJ2-1, reads EPEVTQTPSHQVTQMGQEVILRCVPISNHLYFYWYRQILGQKVEFLVSFYNNEISEKSEIFDDQFSVERPDGSNFTLKIRSTKLEDSAMYFCASSEQGRQFFGPGTRLTVL.

This clonotype has ten or more counts. The V gene is TRBV2, the J gene TRBJ2-7, with D possibly called TRBD1 or TRBD2 (5 bases each). V was clipped by 6 bases and J by 5 bases, with 20 bases between them. Germline lookup yields CDR1 SNHLY and CDR2 FYNNEI. The CDR3 is 15 amino acids. CDR3 in DNA: TGTGCCAGCAGGGGGGTGAGCGTAATGTACAACGAGCAGTACTTC. Residues: CASRGVSVMYNEQYF.

The V call is TRBV24-1, the J call TRBJ2-1; maybe TRBD1 (5 bases). The CDR3 length is 16 residues. Germline V CDR1 and CDR2: KGHDR, SFDVKD. V was trimmed by 4 bases and J by 0 bases, leaving 12 bases between them. DNA of the CDR3: TGTGCCACCAGTGACCATGGACATAACTCCTACAATGAGCAGTTCTTC. It is translated as CATSDHGHNSYNEQFF.

This clonotype was seen at least ten times. The V and J genes are TRBV7-9 and TRBJ2-7; 8 bases line up with TRBD2. CDR3 length: 16 residues. Germline trimming cut 1 base from V and 2 bases from J; bases unmatched to any gene: 7. Germline CDR1 is SEHNR and CDR2 is FQNEAQ (reference sequence). As DNA, the CDR3 is TGTGCCAGCAGCTTAGACGAAGCGGGAGTCCCCTACGAGCAGTACTTC. It specifies CASSLDEAGVPYEQYF.

This chain uses TRBV15 with TRBJ1-4, with D possibly being TRBD1 (6 bases). The V end was cut by 5 bases, the J end by 7 bases, with 14 bases between. Germline assignment: CDR1 LNHNV and CDR2 YYDKDF (reference sequence). The CDR3 has 14 residues. The CDR3 DNA reads as TGTGCCACCAGCGCCCGGGGGCAAGGTGAAAAACTGTTTTTT. This translates into CATSARGQGEKLFF. Combining the CDR3 with reference TRBV15 and TRBJ1-4 gives the whole variable domain DAMVIQNPRYQVTQFGKPVTLSCSQTLNHNVMYWYQQKSSQAPKLLFHYYDKDFNNEADTPDNFQSRRPNTSFCFLDIRSPGLGDTAMYLCATSARGQGEKLFFGSGTQLSVL.

This clonotype was seen a handful of times. The rearrangement joins TRBV7-9 to TRBJ2-3; 15 bases map to TRBD2. The CDR3 contains 19 residues. V was clipped by 4 bases and J by 6 bases; unmatched bases: 14. Germline CDR1 SEHNR, CDR2 FQNEAQ (reference sequence). CDR3 DNA: TGTGCCAGCAGCTCCGGACTAGCGGGAGGGGCGGATCATTGGGATACGCAGTATTTT. This translates into CASSSGLAGGADHWDTQYF.

This clonotype was counted at least ten times. The gene calls are TRBV7-2 and TRBJ2-7, with D possibly being TRBD1 (7 bases). The length of the CDR3 is 15 residues. The ends were cut back, 4 bases at V and 7 bases at J, with 20 bases in the middle. The germline V gene encodes CDR1 SGHTA and CDR2 FQGNSA. CDR3 residues: CASSSSWTGLREQYF. As DNA, the CDR3 is TGTGCCAGCAGCTCTTCCTGGACAGGACTACGGGAGCAGTACTTC.

This clonotype occurred a few times. CDR3 sequence reads: CASSFGTGQDTQYF. As DNA, the CDR3 is TGCGCCAGCAGCTTCGGGACAGGGCAAGATACGCAGTATTTT. The chain has TRBV5-1 and TRBJ2-3; TRBD1 matches 9 bases. With V trimmed by 2 bases and J by 5 bases, 3 bases remained unmatched. CDR1 SGHRS and CDR2 YFSETQ come from the germline V gene. This CDR3 region has 14 residues.